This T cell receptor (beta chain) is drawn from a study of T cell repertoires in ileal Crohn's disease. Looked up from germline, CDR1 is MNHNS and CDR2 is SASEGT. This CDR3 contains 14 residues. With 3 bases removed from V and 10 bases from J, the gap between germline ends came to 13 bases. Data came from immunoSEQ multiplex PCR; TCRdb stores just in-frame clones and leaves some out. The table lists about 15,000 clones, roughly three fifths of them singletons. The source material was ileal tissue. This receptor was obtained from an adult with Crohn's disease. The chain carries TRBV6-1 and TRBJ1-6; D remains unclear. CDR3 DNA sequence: TGTGCCAGCAGTGACGGGATATTAGGATCACCCCTCCACTTT. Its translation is CASSDGILGSPLHF.